This entry describes one T cell receptor beta chain. Its matching antigen is unknown. V was cut by 1 base and J by 2 bases, with 9 bases left in between. Germline CDR1 and CDR2: MGHRA and YSYEKL. The CDR3 loop spans 14 amino acids. TCRdb keeps only in-frame clones here, not all; method: immunoSEQ multiplex PCR. The data show about 1 million clones, with around 75% seen just once and around 1.5% held by the top ten. The data were obtained in a study of shared clonotypes between healthy human individuals. Study-wide results and limits: Researchers found naive subsets generally carried larger estimated richness than memory subsets.

The chain couples TRBV4-1 to TRBJ2-7; D may match TRBD1 or TRBD2 (5 bases each). The sequence derives from a man between 18 and 35 years old in good health. The material sequenced was memory CD4+ T cells sorted from blood. Noted subset: CD45RA-negative fraction. The CDR3 spells CASSQGGVAYEQYF. CDR3 DNA: TGCGCCAGCAGCCAAGGAGGGGTAGCCTACGAGCAGTACTTC.